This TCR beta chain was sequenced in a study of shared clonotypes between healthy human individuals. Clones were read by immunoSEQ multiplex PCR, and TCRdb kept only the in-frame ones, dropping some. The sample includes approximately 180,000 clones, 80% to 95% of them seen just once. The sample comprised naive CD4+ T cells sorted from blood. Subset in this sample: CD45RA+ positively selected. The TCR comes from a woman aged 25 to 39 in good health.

CDR3 coding DNA: TGTGCCAGCTCACCACCGGGGACCTACGAGCAGTACTTC. Translating gives CASSPPGTYEQYF. The chain couples TRBV18 to TRBJ2-7; D gene uncertain. The V and J ends lost 0 bases and 2 bases respectively, with 5 bases between them. This CDR3 comprises 13 residues. Germline lookup yields CDR1 KGHSH and CDR2 LQKENI.